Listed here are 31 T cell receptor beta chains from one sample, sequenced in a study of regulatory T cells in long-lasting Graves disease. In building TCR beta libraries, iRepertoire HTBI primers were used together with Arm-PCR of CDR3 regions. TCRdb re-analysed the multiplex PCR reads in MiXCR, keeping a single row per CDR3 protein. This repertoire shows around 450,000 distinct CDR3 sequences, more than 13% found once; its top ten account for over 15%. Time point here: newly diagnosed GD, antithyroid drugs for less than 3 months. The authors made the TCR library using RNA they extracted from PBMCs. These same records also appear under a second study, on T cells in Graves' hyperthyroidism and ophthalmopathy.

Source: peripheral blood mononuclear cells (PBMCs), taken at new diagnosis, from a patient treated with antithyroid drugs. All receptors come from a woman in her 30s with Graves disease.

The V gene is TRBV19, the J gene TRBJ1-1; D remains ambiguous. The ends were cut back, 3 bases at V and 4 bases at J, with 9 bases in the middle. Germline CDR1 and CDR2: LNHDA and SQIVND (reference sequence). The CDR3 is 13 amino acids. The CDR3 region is CASSMKGGTEAFF. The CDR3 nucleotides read TGTGCCAGTAGTATGAAGGGAGGCACTGAAGCTTTCTTT.

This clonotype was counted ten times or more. For the CDR3, the DNA is TGCAGTGCTAGCAGGTCCTTCTCAGGGACTGAAGCTTTCTTT. Amino acids: CSASRSFSGTEAFF. V usage is TRBV20-1 and J usage is TRBJ1-1; a weak D match, TRBD1 (5 bases). The CDR3 has 14 residues. Trimming pared 3 bases from V and 5 bases from J, leaving 16 bases between. Germline V gives CDR1 DFQATT, CDR2 SNEGSKA (reference sequence).

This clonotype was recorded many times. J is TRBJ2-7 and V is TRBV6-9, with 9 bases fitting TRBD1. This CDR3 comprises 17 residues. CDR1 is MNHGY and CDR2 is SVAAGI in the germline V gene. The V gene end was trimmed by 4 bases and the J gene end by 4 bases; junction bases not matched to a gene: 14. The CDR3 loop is CASSSYHPGQGGYEQYF. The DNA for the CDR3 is TGTGCCAGCAGTTCCTACCACCCGGGACAGGGAGGATACGAGCAGTACTTC.

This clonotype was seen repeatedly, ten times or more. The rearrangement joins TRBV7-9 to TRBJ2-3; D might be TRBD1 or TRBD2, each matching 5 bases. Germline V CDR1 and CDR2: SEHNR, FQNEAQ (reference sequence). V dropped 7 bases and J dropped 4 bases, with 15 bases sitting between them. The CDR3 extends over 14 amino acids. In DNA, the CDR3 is TGTGCCAGCACCTCTCGGGACGGCGCAGATACGCAGTATTTT. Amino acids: CASTSRDGADTQYF.

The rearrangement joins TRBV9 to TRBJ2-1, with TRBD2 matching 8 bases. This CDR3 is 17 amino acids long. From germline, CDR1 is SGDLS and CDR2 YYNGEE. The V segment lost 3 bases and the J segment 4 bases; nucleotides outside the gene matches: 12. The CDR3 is CASSGGPREGRYNEQFF. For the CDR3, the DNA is TGTGCCAGCAGCGGAGGGCCCCGGGAGGGCCGGTACAATGAGCAGTTCTTC.

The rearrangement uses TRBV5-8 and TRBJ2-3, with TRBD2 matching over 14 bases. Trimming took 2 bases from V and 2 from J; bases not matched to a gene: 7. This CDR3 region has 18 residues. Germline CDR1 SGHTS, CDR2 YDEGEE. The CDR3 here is CASSLSGLAGGNTDTQYF. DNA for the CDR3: TGTGCCAGCAGCTTAAGCGGACTAGCGGGGGGAAACACAGATACGCAGTATTTT.

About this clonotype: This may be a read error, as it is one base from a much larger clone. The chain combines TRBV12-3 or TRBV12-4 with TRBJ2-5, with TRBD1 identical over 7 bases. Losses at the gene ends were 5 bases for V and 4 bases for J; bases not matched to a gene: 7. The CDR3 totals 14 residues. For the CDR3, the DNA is TGTGCCAGCAGTCGCGGACAGGCGGGAGAGACCCAGTACTTC. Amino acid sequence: CASSRGQAGETQYF.

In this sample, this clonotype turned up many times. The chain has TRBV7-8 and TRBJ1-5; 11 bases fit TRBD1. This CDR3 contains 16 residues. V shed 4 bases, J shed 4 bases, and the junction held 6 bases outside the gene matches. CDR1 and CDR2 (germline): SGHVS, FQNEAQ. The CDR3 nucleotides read TGTGCCAGCAGCTCTAGGACAGGGGGCCTAAATCAGCCCCAGCATTTT. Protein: CASSSRTGGLNQPQHF.

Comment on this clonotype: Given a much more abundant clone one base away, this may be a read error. The chain's CDR3 is CASSLADGVNEQFF. CDR3 coding DNA: TGCGCCAGCAGCTTGGCCGACGGGGTGAATGAGCAGTTCTTC. This chain uses TRBV5-1 with TRBJ2-1; TRBD2 is a possible D gene (5 bases). Trimming stripped 0 bases from V and 7 bases from J, with 11 bases between. CDR1 and CDR2 (germline): SGHRS, YFSETQ. The length of the CDR3 is 14 residues.

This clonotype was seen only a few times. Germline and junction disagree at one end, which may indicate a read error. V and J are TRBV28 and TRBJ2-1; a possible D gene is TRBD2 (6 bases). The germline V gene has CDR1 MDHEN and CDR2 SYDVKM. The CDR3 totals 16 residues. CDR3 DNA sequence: TGTGCCAGCTCACTAAGGGAGGCAGGGTCTGACGAGACCCAGTGCTTC. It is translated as CASSLREAGSDETQCF.

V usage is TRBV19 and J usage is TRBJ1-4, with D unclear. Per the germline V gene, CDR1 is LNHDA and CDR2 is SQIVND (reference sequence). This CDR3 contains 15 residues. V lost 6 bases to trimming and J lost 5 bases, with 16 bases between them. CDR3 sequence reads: CASREKRVSNEKLFF. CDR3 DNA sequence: TGTGCCAGTAGAGAGAAGAGGGTATCGAATGAAAAACTGTTTTTT.

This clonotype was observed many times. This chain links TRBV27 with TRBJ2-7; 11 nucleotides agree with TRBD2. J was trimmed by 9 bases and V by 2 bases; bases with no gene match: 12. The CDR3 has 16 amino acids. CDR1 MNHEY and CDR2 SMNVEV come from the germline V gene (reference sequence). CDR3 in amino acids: CASSLRPGTSGFGQYF. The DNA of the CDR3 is TGTGCCAGCAGTTTACGCCCCGGGACTAGCGGATTCGGGCAGTACTTC.

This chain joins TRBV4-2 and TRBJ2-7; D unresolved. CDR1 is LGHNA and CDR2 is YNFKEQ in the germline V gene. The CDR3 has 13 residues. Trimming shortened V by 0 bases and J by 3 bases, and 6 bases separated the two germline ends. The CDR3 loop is CASSQDSYYEQYF. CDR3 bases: TGTGCCAGCAGCCAAGATTCCTACTACGAGCAGTACTTC.

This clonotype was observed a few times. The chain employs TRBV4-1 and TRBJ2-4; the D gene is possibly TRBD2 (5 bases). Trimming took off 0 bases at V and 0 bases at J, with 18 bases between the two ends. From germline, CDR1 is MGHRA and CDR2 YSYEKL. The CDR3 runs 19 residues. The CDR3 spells CASSQDQIRAGLAKNIQYF. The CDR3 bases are TGCGCCAGCAGCCAAGATCAAATTCGTGCTGGACTAGCCAAAAACATTCAGTACTTC.

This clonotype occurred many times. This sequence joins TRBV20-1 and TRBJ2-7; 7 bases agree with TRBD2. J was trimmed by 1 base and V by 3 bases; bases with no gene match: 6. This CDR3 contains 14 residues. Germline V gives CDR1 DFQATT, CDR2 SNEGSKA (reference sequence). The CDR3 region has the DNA TGCAGTGCTAGCCCTTTCGGGGGGTCCTACGAGCAGTACTTC. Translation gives CSASPFGGSYEQYF.

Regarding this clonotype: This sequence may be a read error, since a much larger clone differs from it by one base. The CDR3 coding sequence is TGTGCCAGCTCACAACTTTCAGGCATCAATCAGCCCCAGCATTTT. Its translation: CASSQLSGINQPQHF. The chain joins TRBV18 to TRBJ1-5; D is unclear. CDR3 length: 15 residues. Trimming stripped 4 bases from V and 3 bases from J, with 13 bases between. Germline loops: CDR1 KGHSH, CDR2 LQKENI.

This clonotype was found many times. In nucleotides, the CDR3 is TGTGCCAGCAGTTCGGACGGAGATACGCAGTATTTT. It yields the protein CASSSDGDTQYF. The chain employs TRBV2 and TRBJ2-3; D is uncertain. The germline V gene has CDR1 SNHLY and CDR2 FYNNEI. The CDR3 sequence is 12 residues long. V was pared by 5 bases and J by 5 bases, with 8 bases between.

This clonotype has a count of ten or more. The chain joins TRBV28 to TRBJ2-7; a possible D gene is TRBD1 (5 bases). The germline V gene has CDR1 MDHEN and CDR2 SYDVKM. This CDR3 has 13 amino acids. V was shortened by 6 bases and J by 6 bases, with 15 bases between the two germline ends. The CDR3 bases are TGTGCCAGCAGAGGACAAGCAGGCTTCGAGCAGTACTTC. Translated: CASRGQAGFEQYF.

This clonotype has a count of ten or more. CDR3 protein: CASSQEASGRGQYF. The CDR3 nucleotides read TGTGCCAGCAGCCAAGAGGCTAGCGGGAGGGGGCAGTACTTC. The chain is built from TRBV3-1 and TRBJ2-7; 12 bases are shared with TRBD2. After removal of 0 bases from V and 9 bases from J, the junction contained 3 bases not matched to a gene. The germline gives CDR1 LGHDT, CDR2 YNNKEL (reference sequence). The CDR3 sequence is 14 residues long.

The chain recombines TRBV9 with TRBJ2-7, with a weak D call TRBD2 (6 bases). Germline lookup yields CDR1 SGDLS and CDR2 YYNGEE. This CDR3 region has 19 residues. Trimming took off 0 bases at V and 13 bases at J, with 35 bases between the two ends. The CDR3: CASSVVGGKGPGKGPELYF. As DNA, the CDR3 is TGTGCCAGCAGCGTAGTTGGAGGGAAAGGGCCCGGAAAGGGCCCGGAGCTTTACTTC.

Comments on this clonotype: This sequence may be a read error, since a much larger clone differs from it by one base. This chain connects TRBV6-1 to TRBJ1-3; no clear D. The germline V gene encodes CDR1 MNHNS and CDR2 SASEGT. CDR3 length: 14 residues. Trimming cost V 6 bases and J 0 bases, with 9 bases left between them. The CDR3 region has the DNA TGTGCCAGCAGCTTCGACCCCTCTGGAAACACCATATATTTT. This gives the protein CASSFDPSGNTIYF.

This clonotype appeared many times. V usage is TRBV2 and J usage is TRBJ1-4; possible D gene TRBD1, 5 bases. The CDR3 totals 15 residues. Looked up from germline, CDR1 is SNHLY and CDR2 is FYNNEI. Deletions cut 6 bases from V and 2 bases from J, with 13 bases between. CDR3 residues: CASRAPGRTNEKLFF. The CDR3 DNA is TGTGCCAGCAGGGCTCCGGGACGGACTAATGAAAAACTGTTTTTT.

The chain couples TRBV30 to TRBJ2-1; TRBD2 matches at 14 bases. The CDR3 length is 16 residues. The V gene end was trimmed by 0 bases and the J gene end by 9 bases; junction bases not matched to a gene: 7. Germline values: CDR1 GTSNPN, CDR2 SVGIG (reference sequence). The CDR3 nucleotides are TGTGCCTGGAGTGTACGGGGACTAGCGGGAGCGGGTGAGCAGTTCTTC. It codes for CAWSVRGLAGAGEQFF.

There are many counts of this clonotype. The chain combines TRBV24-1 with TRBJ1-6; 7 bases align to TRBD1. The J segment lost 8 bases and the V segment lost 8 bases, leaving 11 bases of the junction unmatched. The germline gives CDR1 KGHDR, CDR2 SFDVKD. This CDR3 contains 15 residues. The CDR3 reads CATNRTGAVDSPLHF. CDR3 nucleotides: TGTGCCACCAACCGTACAGGGGCTGTGGATTCACCCCTCCACTTT.

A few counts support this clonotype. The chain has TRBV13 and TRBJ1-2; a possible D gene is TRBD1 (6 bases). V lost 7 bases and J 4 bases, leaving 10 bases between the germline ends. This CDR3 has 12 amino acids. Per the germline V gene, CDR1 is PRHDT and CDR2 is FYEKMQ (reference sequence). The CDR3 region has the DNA TGTGCCAGCACCCAGGGGACCTATGGCTACACCTTC. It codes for CASTQGTYGYTF.

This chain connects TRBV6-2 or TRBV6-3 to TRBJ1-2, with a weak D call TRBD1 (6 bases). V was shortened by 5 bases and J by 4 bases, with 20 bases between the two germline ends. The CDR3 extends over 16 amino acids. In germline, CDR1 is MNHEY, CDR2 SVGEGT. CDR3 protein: CASSTRRGRLGYGYTF. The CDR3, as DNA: TGTGCCAGCAGTACCCGTCGGGGGCGCCTAGGCTATGGCTACACCTTC.

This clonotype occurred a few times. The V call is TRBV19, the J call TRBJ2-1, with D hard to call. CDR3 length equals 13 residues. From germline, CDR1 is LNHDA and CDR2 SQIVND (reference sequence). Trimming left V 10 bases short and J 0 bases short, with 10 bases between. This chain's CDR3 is CATRASSYNEQFF. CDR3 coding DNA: TGTGCCACCCGGGCAAGCTCCTACAATGAGCAGTTCTTC.

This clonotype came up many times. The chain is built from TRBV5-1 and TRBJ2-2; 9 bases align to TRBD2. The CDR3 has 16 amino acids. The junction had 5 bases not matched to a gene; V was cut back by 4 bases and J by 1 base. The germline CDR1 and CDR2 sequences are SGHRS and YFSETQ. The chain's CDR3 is CASSRGLAMNTGELFF. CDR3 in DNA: TGCGCCAGCAGCAGAGGACTAGCGATGAACACCGGGGAGCTGTTTTTT. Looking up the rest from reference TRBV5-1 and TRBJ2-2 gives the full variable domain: KAGVTQTPRYLIKTRGQQVTLSCSPISGHRSVSWYQQTPGQGLQFLFEYFSETQRNKGNFPGRFSGRQFSNSRSEMNVSTLELGDSALYLCASSRGLAMNTGELFFGEGSRLTVL.

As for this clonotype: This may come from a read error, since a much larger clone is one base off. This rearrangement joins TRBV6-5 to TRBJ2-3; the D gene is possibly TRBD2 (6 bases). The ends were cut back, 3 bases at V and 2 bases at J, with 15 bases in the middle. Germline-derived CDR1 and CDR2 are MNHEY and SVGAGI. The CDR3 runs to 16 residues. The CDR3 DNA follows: TGTGCCAGCAGTTATGTAGGGCCTAGCGACACAGATACGCAGTATTTT. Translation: CASSYVGPSDTDTQYF.

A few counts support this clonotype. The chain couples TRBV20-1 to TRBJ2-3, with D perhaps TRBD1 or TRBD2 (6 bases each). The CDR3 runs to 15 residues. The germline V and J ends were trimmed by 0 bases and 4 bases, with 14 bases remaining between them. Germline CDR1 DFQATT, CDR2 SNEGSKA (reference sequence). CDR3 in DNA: TGCAGTGCTAGAGACAGAGGGGGGATCGCAGATACGCAGTATTTT. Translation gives CSARDRGGIADTQYF.

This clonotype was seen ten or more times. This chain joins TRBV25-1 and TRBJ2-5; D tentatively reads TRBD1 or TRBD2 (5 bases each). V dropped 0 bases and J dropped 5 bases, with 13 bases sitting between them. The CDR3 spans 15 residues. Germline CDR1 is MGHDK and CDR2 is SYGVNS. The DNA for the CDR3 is TGTGCCAGCAGTGAATACGAGGGAGAGGGGGAGACCCAGTACTTC. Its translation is CASSEYEGEGETQYF.